Below, 11 T cell receptor beta chains from the same sample are listed, as sequenced in a study of technical replicates of blood from a few donors. Method: immunoSEQ multiplex PCR; TCRdb's copy keeps in-frame clones and lacks some. The sample gives 62,000 or so clones, around nine tenths of which show up once; about 5.1% is in the top ten. Sequenced: PBMCs. Receptors were obtained from a human donor in good health. Some clones in this sample may be carry-over from other donors' samples.

This chain joins TRBV5-4 and TRBJ2-7; the D gene is possibly TRBD2 (5 bases). This CDR3 has 13 residues. V was cut by 1 base and J by 7 bases, with 12 bases left in between. Germline CDR1 SGHNT, CDR2 YYREEE (reference sequence). The CDR3 loop reads CASSLRDPWEQYF. The CDR3 DNA follows: TGTGCCAGCAGCTTGCGGGATCCCTGGGAGCAGTACTTC. Full variable domain (rest looked up from reference TRBV5-4 and TRBJ2-7): ETGVTQSPTHLIKTRGQQVTLRCSSQSGHNTVSWYQQALGQGPQFIFQYYREEENGRGNFPPRFSGLQFPNYSSELNVNALELDDSALYLCASSLRDPWEQYFGPGTRLTVT.

The chain carries TRBV18 and TRBJ1-1; D is uncertain. The CDR3 length is 18 residues. V was shortened by 6 bases and J by 4 bases, with 27 bases between the two germline ends. The germline V gene encodes CDR1 KGHSH and CDR2 LQKENI. CDR3 residues: CASSPGRVAGLVRTEAFF. In DNA, the CDR3 is TGTGCCAGCTCCCCAGGAAGGGTAGCGGGTTTGGTTCGCACTGAAGCTTTCTTT.

This clone turned up a few times. The CDR3 loop is CASSLGTGGAEAFF. The CDR3 DNA is TGCGCCAGCAGCTTAGGGACAGGGGGTGCTGAAGCTTTCTTT. This chain uses TRBV4-3 with TRBJ1-1, with 11 bases that match TRBD1. The J segment lost 6 bases and the V segment lost 5 bases, leaving 5 bases of the junction unmatched. This CDR3 is 14 amino acids long. Germline CDR1 LGHNA, CDR2 YSLEER.

This sequence joins TRBV29-1 and TRBJ2-2; 8 bases fit TRBD2. Trimming took 6 bases from V and 5 from J; bases not matched to a gene: 14. Germline V lookup: CDR1 SQVTM, CDR2 ANQGSEA. The CDR3 runs to 16 residues. The CDR3: CSVPRGGRLRTGELFF. The CDR3 bases are TGCAGCGTCCCACGGGGGGGCCGTCTTCGGACCGGGGAGCTGTTTTTT.

This chain links TRBV5-5 with TRBJ1-2; D perhaps matches TRBD1 (5 bases). V lost 0 bases and J 5 bases, leaving 8 bases between the germline ends. The V gene's germline CDR1 is SGHKS and CDR2 YYEKEE (reference sequence). The CDR3 is made up of 13 amino acids. CDR3 nucleotide sequence: TGTGCCAGCAGCTTGGTAGGGGATTATGGCTACACCTTC. Translating it yields CASSLVGDYGYTF.

The V and J genes are TRBV6-5 and TRBJ1-3, with D possibly TRBD1 on 6 matching bases. The V end was cut by 4 bases, the J end by 0 bases, with 13 bases between. The V gene's germline CDR1 is MNHEY and CDR2 SVGAGI. The CDR3 sequence is 16 residues long. In DNA, the CDR3 is TGTGCCAGCAGTTCCCGGGACACCTACTCTGGAAACACCATATATTTT. This gives the protein CASSSRDTYSGNTIYF.

The chain has TRBV7-3 and TRBJ2-5; 10 nucleotides match TRBD1. The germline gives CDR1 SGHTA, CDR2 FQGTGA. CDR3 length: 16 residues. The V segment lost 4 bases and the J segment 4 bases; nucleotides outside the gene matches: 9. The CDR3 reads CASSSPGQGFLETQYF. In nucleotides, the CDR3 is TGTGCCAGCAGCTCACCGGGACAGGGGTTTTTAGAGACCCAGTACTTC.

CDR3: CASSSQYSNQPQHF. CDR3 in DNA: TGTGCCAGCAGTTCTCAGTATAGCAATCAGCCCCAGCATTTT. The chain uses TRBV27 and TRBJ1-5; D uncertain. V lost 4 bases and J 0 bases, leaving 7 bases between the germline ends. Per germline, CDR1 MNHEY and CDR2 SMNVEV (reference sequence). The CDR3 spans 14 residues.

The chain is built from TRBV18 and TRBJ1-1; D is ambiguous. The ends were cut back, 8 bases at V and 3 bases at J, with 13 bases in the middle. The CDR3 is 13 residues long. Germline CDR1 is KGHSH and CDR2 is LQKENI. CDR3 protein: CASLTRRDTEAFF. CDR3 bases: TGTGCCAGCCTAACAAGGAGGGACACTGAAGCTTTCTTT. The variable domain in full, completed from reference TRBV18 and TRBJ1-1, reads NAGVMQNPRHLVRRRGQEARLRCSPMKGHSHVYWYRQLPEEGLKFMVYLQKENIIDESGMPKERFSAEFPKEGPSILRIQQVVRGDSAAYFCASLTRRDTEAFFGQGTRLTVV.

The chain recombines TRBV7-2 with TRBJ1-2, with D perhaps matching TRBD1 (6 bases). V lost 5 bases and J lost 6, with 13 bases in between. From germline, CDR1 is SGHTA and CDR2 FQGNSA. The CDR3 covers 13 residues. The CDR3 here is CASSGGGAHGYTF. The CDR3 DNA follows: TGTGCCAGCAGCGGCGGGGGGGCTCATGGCTACACCTTC.

The chain uses TRBV7-9 and TRBJ2-2; 10 bases are a match to TRBD1. The CDR3 is made up of 15 amino acids. V lost 5 bases, J lost 3 bases, and 3 bases stayed unmatched. Germline V CDR1 and CDR2: SEHNR, FQNEAQ (reference sequence). CDR3: CASSGQGVYTGELFF. CDR3 coding DNA: TGTGCCAGCAGCGGACAGGGGGTCTACACCGGGGAGCTGTTTTTT.